The 11 T cell receptor beta chains below were found in one sample sequenced in a study of cytomegalovirus exposure and HLA in healthy donors. 60 Vbeta and 13 Jbeta primers were used in PCR. Profiling relied on immunoSEQ multiplex PCR, and the TCRdb table lists in-frame clones only, not all of them. The table has about 180,000 clones, 60% to 85% seen once; the top ten hold around 1.5%. Source material: PBMCs. The receptors come from a young man in good health and CMV-seronegative.

In nucleotides, the CDR3 is TGTGCCAGCAGTCGAACGGGGGGACGCACAGATACGCAGTATTTT. This translates into CASSRTGGRTDTQYF. V and J are TRBV27 and TRBJ2-3; the match to TRBD2 covers 7 bases. Germline loops: CDR1 MNHEY, CDR2 SMNVEV (reference sequence). The V gene end was trimmed by 5 bases and the J gene end by 1 base; junction bases not matched to a gene: 6. The CDR3 consists of 15 residues.

The chain links TRBV6-1 to TRBJ2-7; tentatively, D is TRBD1 (6 bases). The ends were cut back, 11 bases at V and 7 bases at J, with 21 bases in the middle. The CDR3 is 13 residues long. Per the germline V gene, CDR1 is MNHNS and CDR2 is SASEGT. CDR3 sequence reads: CAVKGEIRGEQYF. CDR3 sequence (DNA): TGTGCCGTGAAGGGGGAAATTAGGGGGGAGCAGTACTTC.

The V call is TRBV11-2, the J call TRBJ2-7; 14 positions match TRBD2. Germline V CDR1 and CDR2: SGHAT, FQNNGV. CDR3 length: 17 amino acids. The ends lost 2 bases at V and 4 bases at J; junction bases unmatched: 7. CDR3 in amino acids: CASSLTPGLAGAYEQYF. DNA of the CDR3: TGTGCCAGCAGCTTAACCCCGGGACTAGCGGGGGCGTACGAGCAGTACTTC.

The V and J genes are TRBV2 and TRBJ1-3, with D perhaps TRBD1 (5 bases). The length of the CDR3 is 14 residues. Germline loops: CDR1 SNHLY, CDR2 FYNNEI. V lost 1 base and J 3 bases, leaving 7 bases between the germline ends. The CDR3 is CASSEDRLGNTIYF. As DNA, the CDR3 is TGTGCCAGCAGTGAAGACAGGCTTGGAAACACCATATATTTT.

The chain is built from TRBV5-1 and TRBJ1-2; D is perhaps TRBD1 (5 bases). Per germline, CDR1 SGHRS and CDR2 YFSETQ. The CDR3 runs to 18 residues. V lost 0 bases, J lost 4 bases, and 22 bases lay in between. The CDR3 is CASSLVRGDFQGIYGYTF. DNA for the CDR3: TGCGCCAGCAGCTTGGTCCGGGGGGACTTCCAAGGGATCTATGGCTACACCTTC.

This clone was counted only a few times. The chain employs TRBV6-5 and TRBJ1-1, with D perhaps TRBD1 (6 bases). The germline V and J ends were trimmed by 2 bases and 7 bases, with 17 bases remaining between them. Germline-derived CDR1 and CDR2 are MNHEY and SVGAGI. The CDR3 totals 15 residues. CDR3 loop: CASSYTRTGIDEAFF. As DNA, the CDR3 is TGTGCCAGCAGTTACACTCGAACAGGGATTGATGAAGCTTTCTTT.

J is TRBJ1-2 and V is TRBV6-6, with TRBD1 identical over 12 bases. From germline, CDR1 is MNHNY and CDR2 SVGAGI (reference sequence). The CDR3 length is 15 residues. V gave up 6 bases and J gave up 5 bases; unmatched junction bases: 7. CDR3 residues: CASRGTGGGLYGYTF. CDR3 sequence (DNA): TGTGCCAGCAGGGGGACAGGGGGCGGCTTATATGGCTACACCTTC.

This clone was counted once. The V gene is TRBV4-1, the J gene TRBJ2-5; maybe TRBD2 (5 bases). V lost 0 bases to trimming and J lost 3 bases, with 11 bases between them. The CDR3 extends over 15 amino acids. Per the germline V gene, CDR1 is MGHRA and CDR2 is YSYEKL. The CDR3 protein is CASSQDGAREETQYF. DNA of the CDR3: TGCGCCAGCAGCCAAGATGGTGCGAGGGAAGAGACCCAGTACTTC.

The chain employs TRBV7-9 and TRBJ2-1; 14 bases map to TRBD2. CDR1 is SEHNR, CDR2 FQNEAQ, per germline (reference sequence). The CDR3 sequence is 15 residues long. The ends lost 5 bases at V and 10 bases at J; junction bases unmatched: 7. The CDR3 spells CASSTPGLAGDEQFF. CDR3 bases: TGTGCCAGCAGCACCCCGGGACTAGCGGGAGACGAGCAGTTCTTC. The whole variable domain, remainder taken from reference TRBV7-9 and TRBJ2-1, is DTGVSQNPRHKITKRGQNVTFRCDPISEHNRLYWYRQTLGQGPEFLTYFQNEAQLEKSRLLSDRFSAERPKGSFSTLEIQRTEQGDSAMYLCASSTPGLAGDEQFFGPGTRLTVL.

The chain couples TRBV6-5 to TRBJ2-1; maybe TRBD2 (5 bases). V was clipped by 0 bases and J by 12 bases, with 15 bases between them. The CDR3 length is 14 residues. Germline CDR1 reads MNHEY; CDR2 reads SVGAGI. CDR3 in amino acids: CASSYSRNTGWQFF. DNA of the CDR3: TGTGCCAGCAGTTACTCAAGGAATACGGGGTGGCAGTTCTTC.

The chain combines TRBV7-3 with TRBJ2-7, with D maybe TRBD1 (6 bases). The V gene lost 5 bases and the J gene lost 7 bases, with 15 bases spanning the gap. There are 13 residues in the CDR3. Germline CDR1 reads SGHTA; CDR2 reads FQGTGA. The CDR3 nucleotides are TGTGCCAGCAGCCCGCAAGGGGGTGGGGAGCAGTACTTC. Protein: CASSPQGGGEQYF.